The 25 T cell receptor beta chains reported below all come from one sample, sequenced in a study of neurological immune-mediated disorders. TCRdb independently ran MiXCR on the 5' RACE reads; one entry per CDR3 protein. The sample has roughly 62,000 distinct CDR3 sequences, around 5% seen once; the top ten hold 3.4%. The specimen was PBMCs. The receptors shown here come from a woman aged 45-65 years with multiple sclerosis.

This clonotype was seen at least ten times. V usage is TRBV5-1 and J usage is TRBJ2-1; D is unclear. The V end lost 4 bases, the J end lost 7 bases, and 12 bases lay between the germline ends. The CDR3 totals 13 residues. The germline V gene has CDR1 SGHRS and CDR2 YFSETQ. The CDR3 reads CASSRIAGNEQFF. CDR3 in DNA: TGCGCCAGCAGCCGCATAGCCGGTAATGAGCAGTTCTTC.

This clonotype was seen ten or more times. This chain connects TRBV9 to TRBJ1-1; maybe TRBD1 (5 bases). Trimming took 0 bases from V and 0 from J, leaving 9 bases between them. The CDR3 sequence is 15 residues long. CDR1 SGDLS and CDR2 YYNGEE come from the germline V gene. DNA for the CDR3: TGTGCCAGCAGCGTAGACCCAGGGTTGAACACTGAAGCTTTCTTT. This translates into CASSVDPGLNTEAFF.

This clonotype was counted at least ten times. The chain recombines TRBV4-1 with TRBJ1-1; the D gene is possibly TRBD1 (5 bases). CDR1 is MGHRA and CDR2 is YSYEKL in the germline V gene. The ends were cut back, 2 bases at V and 1 base at J, with 8 bases in the middle. This CDR3 is built from 14 residues. CDR3 coding DNA: TGCGCCAGCAGCCAAACGACAGAGAACACTGAAGCTTTCTTT. Translated: CASSQTTENTEAFF.

Many counts were recorded for this clonotype. This chain joins TRBV5-5 and TRBJ1-1, with D perhaps TRBD1 (5 bases). The CDR3 has 16 amino acids. The V and J ends lost 3 bases and 0 bases respectively, with 15 bases between them. The germline V gene has CDR1 SGHKS and CDR2 YYEKEE (reference sequence). CDR3 loop: CASSSRFSQVNTEAFF. The CDR3 DNA follows: TGTGCCAGCAGCTCCCGCTTCTCACAGGTGAACACTGAAGCTTTCTTT.

This clonotype was seen a few times. The chain has TRBV20-1 and TRBJ1-5; D not resolved. V lost 2 bases and J 9 bases, leaving 17 bases between the germline ends. Germline V gives CDR1 DFQATT, CDR2 SNEGSKA (reference sequence). The CDR3 contains 14 residues. The chain's CDR3 is CSARSGQGLGPQHF. The DNA of the CDR3 is TGCAGTGCTAGAAGCGGCCAAGGGCTTGGGCCCCAGCATTTT.

This clonotype showed up many times. The genes are TRBV6-5 and TRBJ1-2; 8 bases are a match to TRBD1. Trimming cost V 2 bases and J 6 bases; bases outside gene matches: 5. The CDR3 totals 14 residues. Germline CDR1 is MNHEY and CDR2 is SVGAGI. CDR3 DNA: TGTGCCAGCAGTTACGGCGGACAGGGCCATGGCTACACCTTC. Its protein product is CASSYGGQGHGYTF.

The rearrangement joins TRBV29-1 to TRBJ1-1; 7 bases match TRBD1. The V gene end was trimmed by 6 bases and the J gene end by 0 bases; junction bases not matched to a gene: 10. This CDR3 contains 15 residues. CDR1 and CDR2 (germline): SQVTM, ANQGSEA. CDR3: CSVEQGPTMNTEAFF. The CDR3 DNA is TGCAGCGTGGAACAGGGGCCTACAATGAACACTGAAGCTTTCTTT.

This clonotype was counted many times. The J gene is TRBJ2-7, the V gene TRBV5-6; D not resolved. The CDR3 extends over 15 amino acids. Trimming removed 1 base at V and 0 bases at J, with 11 bases between. Germline V lookup: CDR1 SGHDT, CDR2 YYEEEE. CDR3 protein: CASSLMFLSSYEQYF. The CDR3 region has the DNA TGTGCCAGCAGCTTGATGTTTTTGAGCTCCTACGAGCAGTACTTC.

This clonotype was seen ten or more times. The chain uses TRBV12-3 or TRBV12-4 and TRBJ2-3, with D possibly TRBD2 on 7 matching bases. This CDR3 contains 15 residues. Trimming left V 6 bases short and J 2 bases short, with 15 bases between. The CDR3 protein is CASSPEGGYTDTQYF. CDR3 nucleotide sequence: TGTGCCAGCAGCCCTGAGGGGGGGTACACAGATACGCAGTATTTT.

This clonotype was observed a few times. The gene calls are TRBV7-9 and TRBJ2-5; D is possibly TRBD1 or TRBD2 (5 bases each). CDR1 and CDR2 from the germline V gene are SEHNR and FQNEAQ (reference sequence). The V end was cut by 5 bases, the J end by 1 base, with 8 bases between. The CDR3 covers 13 residues. CDR3 DNA sequence: TGTGCCAGCAGCGGGACGGCCCAAGAGACCCAGTACTTC. This sequence encodes CASSGTAQETQYF.

This clonotype came up many times. The J gene is TRBJ2-5, the V gene TRBV7-2; 9 nucleotides line up with TRBD2. J was trimmed by 1 base and V by 6 bases; bases with no gene match: 3. CDR3 length equals 14 residues. Germline V gives CDR1 SGHTA, CDR2 FQGNSA. The CDR3 DNA reads TGTGCCAGCAGACCTAGCGGGGTCCAAGAGACCCAGTACTTC. Translation: CASRPSGVQETQYF.

The chain carries TRBV7-2 and TRBJ2-3; 7 bases align to TRBD2. Germline V lookup: CDR1 SGHTA, CDR2 FQGNSA. With 6 bases clipped from V and 3 bases from J, the junction kept 6 bases outside the gene matches. The CDR3 extends over 14 amino acids. The CDR3 region has the DNA TGTGCCAGCAGGTTAAGCGGGGATACAGATACGCAGTATTTT. Residues: CASRLSGDTDTQYF.

The sample holds a few counts of this clonotype. The DNA of the CDR3 is TGTGCCAGCAGCTTAGCGAGGACGTTCTCTGGAAACACCATATATTTT. It codes for CASSLARTFSGNTIYF. The J gene is TRBJ1-3, the V gene TRBV7-2; no firm D call. V was shortened by 0 bases and J by 0 bases, with 9 bases between the two germline ends. The V gene's germline CDR1 is SGHTA and CDR2 FQGNSA. CDR3 size: 16 residues.

This clonotype was detected ten times or more. The chain uses TRBV7-2 and TRBJ1-3; 7 bases match TRBD1. The length of the CDR3 is 14 residues. The V gene end was trimmed by 3 bases and the J gene end by 2 bases; junction bases not matched to a gene: 1. Per the germline V gene, CDR1 is SGHTA and CDR2 is FQGNSA. Here the CDR3 reads CASSFGTAGNTIYF. As DNA, the CDR3 is TGTGCCAGCAGCTTTGGGACAGCTGGAAACACCATATATTTT.

The sample holds a few counts of this clonotype. The V call is TRBV5-1, the J call TRBJ1-4, with 10 nucleotides matching TRBD1. CDR1 and CDR2 from the germline V gene are SGHRS and YFSETQ. V was clipped by 4 bases and J by 8 bases; unmatched bases: 8. CDR3 length: 15 residues. In DNA, the CDR3 is TGCGCCAGCAGCAAATGGACAGGGGGAGACGAAAAACTGTTTTTT. As protein: CASSKWTGGDEKLFF.

This clonotype was detected ten times or more. This chain uses TRBV5-1 with TRBJ1-5; a possible D gene is TRBD1 (5 bases). The CDR3 contains 15 residues. Germline lookup yields CDR1 SGHRS and CDR2 YFSETQ. V gave up 4 bases and J gave up 0 bases, with 11 bases separating them. The CDR3 DNA follows: TGCGCCAGCAGCGCCGGTGGGGCTAGCAATCAGCCCCAGCATTTT. It yields the protein CASSAGGASNQPQHF.

This clonotype was recorded many times. This sequence joins TRBV6-5 and TRBJ2-1, with D possibly matching TRBD2 (6 bases). Germline CDR1 reads MNHEY; CDR2 reads SVGAGI. V shed 6 bases and J shed 10 bases, with 22 bases lying between them. This CDR3 has 15 residues. CDR3 bases: TGTGCCAGCAGCCCCACTCTACGGGGGTTACGGGAGCAGTTCTTC. It is translated as CASSPTLRGLREQFF.

In its sample, this clonotype was seen many times. The V and J genes are TRBV5-6 and TRBJ2-5; tentative D call: TRBD2 (6 bases). This CDR3 is 15 amino acids long. Germline V gene data show CDR1 as SGHDT and CDR2 as YYEEEE. Trimming stripped 0 bases from V and 5 bases from J, with 14 bases between. The chain's CDR3 is CASSLVMSGDETQYF. The CDR3 DNA sequence: TGTGCCAGCAGCTTGGTTATGTCGGGGGACGAGACCCAGTACTTC.

This clonotype was seen at least ten times. DNA of the CDR3: TGCGCCAGCAGCCACACCACTGGGCTCAGGGGAAAGACCCAGTACTTC. Translated, it gives CASSHTTGLRGKTQYF. J is TRBJ2-5 and V is TRBV5-1, with D possibly matching TRBD1 (6 bases). V was trimmed by 4 bases and J by 6 bases, leaving 22 bases between them. The CDR3 is made up of 16 amino acids. CDR1 is SGHRS, CDR2 YFSETQ, per germline.

The sample holds many counts of this clonotype. This chain joins TRBV5-4 and TRBJ1-2; no definite D call. Germline-derived CDR1 and CDR2 are SGHNT and YYREEE (reference sequence). V gave up 5 bases and J gave up 3 bases, with 8 bases separating them. CDR3 size: 12 residues. The chain's CDR3 is CASRANDYGYTF. Here the CDR3 DNA reads TGTGCCAGCAGGGCCAATGACTATGGCTACACCTTC. The full variable domain, in which reference TRBV5-4 and TRBJ1-2 provide the parts outside the CDR3, is ETGVTQSPTHLIKTRGQQVTLRCSSQSGHNTVSWYQQALGQGPQFIFQYYREEENGRGNFPPRFSGLQFPNYSSELNVNALELDDSALYLCASRANDYGYTFGSGTRLTVV.

The chain couples TRBV6-1 to TRBJ2-5; 12 bases match TRBD2. CDR3 size: 16 residues. Per the germline V gene, CDR1 is MNHNS and CDR2 is SASEGT. V shed 5 bases, J shed 5 bases, and the junction held 9 bases outside the gene matches. CDR3 loop: CASSLYGLAGRETQYF. CDR3 nucleotides: TGTGCCAGCAGTCTCTACGGACTAGCGGGGCGTGAGACCCAGTACTTC.

A word on this clonotype: It is likely a read error, because the conserved phenylalanine at the end of the CDR3 is missing. J is TRBJ2-5 and V is TRBV3-1; 7 bases line up with TRBD1. Germline assignment: CDR1 LGHDT and CDR2 YNNKEL (reference sequence). This CDR3 contains 15 residues. The V segment lost 1 base and the J segment 2 bases; nucleotides outside the gene matches: 4. CDR3 nucleotides: TGTGCCAGCAGCCAAGGGCAGGGGGATCAAGAGACCCAGTACATT. It codes for CASSQGQGDQETQYI.

This clonotype was detected ten times or more. The rearrangement links TRBV12-3 or TRBV12-4 to TRBJ1-5, with D perhaps TRBD1 (5 bases). V dropped 3 bases and J dropped 0 bases, with 9 bases sitting between them. This CDR3 comprises 15 residues. Here the CDR3 DNA reads TGTGCCAGCAGTTTTTCTGGGACTAGCAATCAGCCCCAGCATTTT. Translating it yields CASSFSGTSNQPQHF.

This clonotype showed up just a few times. The V call is TRBV14, the J call TRBJ2-5; 9 bases map to TRBD1. The V and J ends lost 6 bases and 3 bases, in that order; junction bases with no gene match: 8. The CDR3 has 15 amino acids. In germline, CDR1 is SGHDN, CDR2 FVKESK. In nucleotides, the CDR3 is TGTGCCAGCAGAAATACCGGGACAGGGAAAGAGACCCAGTACTTC. Its protein product is CASRNTGTGKETQYF.

Turning to this clonotype: A read error may produce the germline difference seen at one junction end. The genes are TRBV12-3 or TRBV12-4 and TRBJ1-5, with D maybe TRBD1 (5 bases). There are 14 residues in the CDR3. CDR3 loop: CASSLGGGNQPQNF. The CDR3 bases are TGTGCCAGCAGTTTGGGGGGAGGCAATCAGCCCCAGAATTTT.